These T cell receptor beta chains were read from a single sample in a study of CD4 T cells in relation to SARS-CoV-2 and coronaviruses. No antigen has been identified for these receptors. Profiling relied on immunoSEQ multiplex PCR, and the TCRdb table lists in-frame clones only, not all of them. Among almost 30,000 clones listed, 76% were seen once. Specimen: CD4+ T cells from PBMCs, cultured in vitro. The receptors derive from a human donor in good health. Each CDR3 is given with its conserved first and last residue. The D gene is left open where the match is weak. Size values are once, few and many counts, or a class for expanded clones, and some rows have none.

>few|TRBJ2-7|TRBD2|TRBV9|16
CASRWGLAGVRWEQYF
TGTGCCAGCAGGTGGGGGTTAGCGGGAGTGAGGTGGGAGCAGTACTTC
>NA|TRBJ2-3|NA|TRBV3-1/TRBV3-2|13
CASSQPPTDTQYF
TGTGCCAGCAGCCAACCCCCCACAGATACGCAGTATTTT
>NA|TRBJ1-5|NA|TRBV6-5|15
CASSSLQGSNQPQHF
TGTGCCAGCAGTTCCCTACAGGGAAGCAATCAGCCCCAGCATTTT
>NA|TRBJ1-6|NA|TRBV21-1|14
CASVGGSYNSPLHF
TGTGCCAGCGTAGGTGGCTCCTATAATTCACCCCTCCACTTT
>few|TRBJ2-7|NA|TRBV2|12
CASSEAGLVLYF
TGTGCCAGCAGTGAAGCGGGCCTCGTCCTGTACTTC
>NA|TRBJ2-5|NA|TRBV7-2|12
CASSGDSGPQYF
TGTGCCAGCAGCGGGGATTCCGGGCCCCAGTACTTC
>NA|TRBJ2-1|NA|TRBV19|15
CASSPTSTEYNEQFF
TGTGCCAGTAGTCCAACTAGTACCGAGTACAATGAGCAGTTCTTC
>NA|TRBJ2-3|TRBD2|TRBV5-6|16
CASTTLRLAGTDTQYF
TGTGCCAGCACCACCCTAAGACTAGCGGGTACAGATACGCAGTATTTT
>NA|TRBJ1-5|NA|TRBV27|19
CASIFVMGTFFLSNQPQHF
TGTGCCAGCATCTTCGTTATGGGGACCTTCTTCCTTAGCAATCAGCCCCAGCATTTT
>NA|TRBJ2-7|NA|TRBV19|16
CASSIGFGRTDYEQYF
TGTGCCAGTAGTATTGGGTTTGGCAGGACCGACTACGAGCAGTACTTC
>NA|TRBJ2-7|NA|TRBV7-4|13
CASSLEQGHEQYF
TGTGCCAGCAGCTTAGAACAGGGCCACGAGCAGTACTTC
>NA|TRBJ1-6|NA|TRBV4-3|15
CASSQVATYNSPLHF
TGCGCCAGCAGCCAAGTGGCAACCTATAATTCACCCCTCCACTTT
>NA|TRBJ1-2|NA|TRBV21-1|14
CASRLKQGFYGYTF
TGTGCCAGCAGATTAAAGCAGGGGTTCTATGGCTACACCTTC
>NA|TRBJ2-7|TRBD1|TRBV5-6|15
CASSYPHRGLDEQYF
TGTGCCAGCAGCTACCCGCACAGGGGGCTCGACGAGCAGTACTTC
>NA|TRBJ2-3|NA|TRBV2|12
CASSVETDTQYF
TGTGCCAGCAGTGTAGAAACAGATACGCAGTATTTT
>few|TRBJ1-2|NA|TRBV3-1/TRBV3-2|14
CASSPRSDGYGYTF
TGTGCCAGCAGCCCCCGGTCGGATGGCTATGGCTACACCTTC
>NA|TRBJ2-1|TRBD2|TRBV29-1|18
CSVEEPLVGGGAFNEQFF
TGCAGCGTTGAAGAACCCCTCGTCGGCGGGGGGGCCTTCAATGAGCAGTTCTTC
>NA|TRBJ2-7|TRBD1|TRBV5-1|14
CASSSSGTGNEQYF
TGCGCCAGCAGCTCCTCCGGGACAGGGAACGAGCAGTACTTC
>NA|TRBJ1-5|NA|TRBV20-1|11
CSAGGDWPQHF
TGCAGTGCTGGAGGGGATTGGCCCCAGCATTTT
>once|TRBJ2-1|TRBD1|TRBV3-1/TRBV3-2|16
CASSLSDRGTYNEQFF
TGTGCCAGCAGCCTTTCGGACAGGGGCACCTACAATGAGCAGTTCTTC
>NA|TRBJ2-7|NA|TRBV7-2|13
CASSFGASYEQYF
TGTGCCAGCAGCTTCGGAGCATCCTACGAGCAGTACTTC
>few|TRBJ2-6|NA|TRBV3-1/TRBV3-2|18
CASSLIGGSENGANVLTF
TGTGCCAGCAGCCTCATCGGAGGGAGTGAAAATGGGGCCAACGTCCTGACTTTC
>NA|TRBJ2-2|NA|TRBV9|16
CASSVGGQPYSGELFF
TGTGCCAGCAGCGTCGGGGGACAGCCTTATTCCGGGGAGCTGTTTTTT
>NA|TRBJ1-6|TRBD1|TRBV4-3|14
CASSQATGNSPLHF
TGCGCCAGCAGCCAAGCGACAGGGAACTCACCCCTCCACTTT
>NA|TRBJ1-5|NA|TRBV7-8|16
CASSLANQGFNQPQHF
TGTGCCAGCAGCTTAGCCAATCAGGGATTCAATCAGCCCCAGCATTTT
>NA|TRBJ2-1|TRBD1|TRBV25-1|15
CASSGDRVGRNEQFF
TGTGCCAGCAGTGGAGACAGGGTCGGGCGCAATGAGCAGTTCTTC
>NA|TRBJ2-7|NA|TRBV5-4|16
CASSPGGTASSYEQYF
TGTGCCAGCAGCCCAGGTGGCACAGCGAGCTCCTACGAGCAGTACTTC
>once|TRBJ2-7|NA|TRBV11-2|13
CASSFGHTYEQYF
TGTGCCAGCAGCTTCGGACACACCTACGAGCAGTACTTC
>NA|TRBJ1-6|NA|TRBV6-5|12
CASSYRNSPLHF
TGTGCCAGCAGTTATCGTAATTCACCCCTCCACTTT
>NA|TRBJ2-3|NA|TRBV18|13
CASSPQTSDTQYF
TGTGCCAGCTCACCACAGACCTCAGATACGCAGTATTTT
>NA|TRBJ2-7|NA|TRBV6-1|15
CASSEPGRGDDEQYF
TGTGCCAGCAGTGAGCCCGGGCGGGGCGACGACGAGCAGTACTTC
>few|TRBJ2-2|TRBD1|TRBV11-2|15
CASSLGGTGTGELFF
TGTGCCAGCAGCTTAGGAGGGACAGGCACCGGGGAGCTGTTTTTT